This record concerns one T cell receptor beta chain sequence. Antigen: not known. CDR3 size: 13 residues. The V segment lost 6 bases and the J segment 7 bases; nucleotides outside the gene matches: 7. Germline CDR1 and CDR2: MDHEN and SYDVKM. These data come from a study of identical twins. The cDNA had a unique molecular identifier and a template-switch universal primer site. TCRdb independently ran MiXCR on the 5' RACE reads; one entry per CDR3 protein. The table records 1.5 million or so distinct CDR3 sequences, under 35% of them present only once. Findings of the study overall: Models underpredicted monozygotic twin sharing of out-of-frame TCR alpha. Findings depended on cross-sectional statistics rather than tracking the same donors. Excess sharing by twins proved weaker in beta out-of-frame sequences.

This clonotype was sampled from a newborn girl in good health. The specimen sequenced was cord blood. The chain couples TRBV28 to TRBJ1-2, with 8 nucleotides matching TRBD1. This CDR3 reads CASRQTGVSGYTF. DNA for the CDR3: TGTGCCAGCAGGCAGACAGGGGTGTCTGGCTACACCTTC.